These T cell receptor beta chains were read from a single sample in a study of beta chain features in type 1 diabetes. TCRdb keeps only in-frame clones here, not all; method: immunoSEQ multiplex PCR. The sample yields fewer than 650,000 clones, less than 20% seen once. The sample comprised naive CD4+ T cells from blood. The receptors originated from a man aged 18 to 29 in good health. The CDR3 runs from the conserved cysteine through the conserved F or W. The order of the fields is D gene, clone size, V gene, J gene, CDR3 DNA, CDR3 protein. A D gene is named only where the DNA matches it firmly. Clone size, where shown, is once, few, many, or a class for clones that have expanded.

D gene: .; clone size: .; V gene: TRBV27; J gene: TRBJ1-5; CDR3 DNA: TGTGCCAGCAGACGACTCGGGCAGGGACAAAGTAGTAGCAATCAGCCCCAGCATTTT; CDR3 protein: CASRRLGQGQSSSNQPQHF
D gene: .; clone size: .; V gene: TRBV2; J gene: TRBJ1-1; CDR3 DNA: TGTGCCATTTTAATCCCGGGAACTGAAGCTTTCTTT; CDR3 protein: CAILIPGTEAFF
D gene: TRBD1; clone size: .; V gene: TRBV5-4; J gene: TRBJ1-2; CDR3 DNA: TGTGCCAGCAGCATCCGGGACAGCCATAACTATGGCTACACCTTC; CDR3 protein: CASSIRDSHNYGYTF
D gene: .; clone size: .; V gene: TRBV7-9; J gene: TRBJ1-1; CDR3 DNA: TGTGCCAGCAGCTTATACAGGGAGAACACTGAAGCTTTCTTT; CDR3 protein: CASSLYRENTEAFF
D gene: TRBD1; clone size: .; V gene: TRBV7-2; J gene: TRBJ1-5; CDR3 DNA: TGTGCCAGCAGCCAGGGACAGGGCGGGCAGCCCCAGCATTTT; CDR3 protein: CASSQGQGGQPQHF
D gene: TRBD2; clone size: few; V gene: TRBV19; J gene: TRBJ2-1; CDR3 DNA: TGTGCCAGTAGTATAGATCAAGCGGGACTAATTGAGCAGTTCTTC; CDR3 protein: CASSIDQAGLIEQFF
D gene: .; clone size: .; V gene: TRBV6-4; J gene: TRBJ2-1; CDR3 DNA: TGTGCCAGCAGTGACCCAGGGACTGCTTACAATGAGCAGTTCTTC; CDR3 protein: CASSDPGTAYNEQFF
D gene: TRBD1; clone size: few; V gene: TRBV29-1; J gene: TRBJ2-3; CDR3 DNA: TGCAGCGTTCGGTCCGGGACAGGGGGCACAGATACGCAGTATTTT; CDR3 protein: CSVRSGTGGTDTQYF
D gene: TRBD2; clone size: .; V gene: TRBV7-3; J gene: TRBJ2-3; CDR3 DNA: TGTGCCAGCAGCACACAGCGGGGACTCACAGATACGCAGTATTTT; CDR3 protein: CASSTQRGLTDTQYF
D gene: .; clone size: .; V gene: TRBV7-2; J gene: TRBJ2-1; CDR3 DNA: TGTGCCAGCAGCTTATCCTCGGGGGTATCCCTCAATGAGCAGTTCTTC; CDR3 protein: CASSLSSGVSLNEQFF
D gene: .; clone size: .; V gene: TRBV20-1; J gene: TRBJ2-5; CDR3 DNA: TGCAGTGGGACAGGAGGGGAGACCCAGTACTTC; CDR3 protein: CSGTGGETQYF
D gene: .; clone size: .; V gene: TRBV5-1; J gene: TRBJ2-7; CDR3 DNA: TGCGCCAGCAGCTGGAGAGGGTCCCTCGACTACGAGCAGTACTTC; CDR3 protein: CASSWRGSLDYEQYF
D gene: TRBD1; clone size: few; V gene: TRBV7-2; J gene: TRBJ1-5; CDR3 DNA: TGTGCCAGCAGCGCGCCGGGACAGGGGGCCTTCAGCAATCAGCCCCAGCATTTT; CDR3 protein: CASSAPGQGAFSNQPQHF
D gene: TRBD1; clone size: .; V gene: TRBV5-1; J gene: TRBJ2-7; CDR3 DNA: TGCGCCAGCAGCAGTACCGGGACAGGGCTCGAGCAGTACTTC; CDR3 protein: CASSSTGTGLEQYF
D gene: .; clone size: .; V gene: TRBV9; J gene: TRBJ1-1; CDR3 DNA: TGTGCCAGCAGTCCCATCCCAGGGACGAACACTGAAGCTTTCTTT; CDR3 protein: CASSPIPGTNTEAFF
D gene: .; clone size: few; V gene: TRBV14; J gene: TRBJ1-5; CDR3 DNA: TGTGCCAGCAGCCCTGGTGGGACCATCAATCAGCCCCAGCATTTT; CDR3 protein: CASSPGGTINQPQHF
D gene: .; clone size: few; V gene: TRBV5-6; J gene: TRBJ1-5; CDR3 DNA: TGTGCCAGCAGCCGGGTTAGGAGGGCTGGGCCCCAGCATTTT; CDR3 protein: CASSRVRRAGPQHF
D gene: .; clone size: .; V gene: TRBV30; J gene: TRBJ1-1; CDR3 DNA: TGTGCCTGGAGTAAGCTCGGCGCTGAAGCTTTCTTT; CDR3 protein: CAWSKLGAEAFF
D gene: .; clone size: .; V gene: TRBV2; J gene: TRBJ2-7; CDR3 DNA: TGTGCCACGGGGGCGCAGGGAACCTACGAGCAGTACTTC; CDR3 protein: CATGAQGTYEQYF
D gene: .; clone size: .; V gene: TRBV25-1; J gene: TRBJ1-4; CDR3 DNA: TGTGCCAGCAGGTCATGGGTCGGCGAAAAACTGTTTTTT; CDR3 protein: CASRSWVGEKLFF
D gene: .; clone size: .; V gene: TRBV11-3; J gene: TRBJ2-2; CDR3 DNA: TGTGCCAGCAGACAGAACACCGGGGAGCTGTTTTTT; CDR3 protein: CASRQNTGELFF
D gene: .; clone size: .; V gene: TRBV10-3; J gene: TRBJ2-3; CDR3 DNA: TGTGCCTCCGGGGGTTCCGGCACAGATACGCAGTATTTT; CDR3 protein: CASGGSGTDTQYF
D gene: .; clone size: .; V gene: TRBV2; J gene: TRBJ1-2; CDR3 DNA: TGTGCCAGCAGTGATAACAGGGTTAATGGCTACACCTTC; CDR3 protein: CASSDNRVNGYTF
D gene: .; clone size: few; V gene: TRBV7-3; J gene: TRBJ1-1; CDR3 DNA: TGTGCCAGCAGTCTACAGGGTTATACTGAAGCTTTCTTT; CDR3 protein: CASSLQGYTEAFF
D gene: .; clone size: few; V gene: TRBV5-1; J gene: TRBJ2-5; CDR3 DNA: TGCGCCAGCAGCTTGGCTCCCCGAGAAAGCCCGGGAGAGACCCAGTACTTC; CDR3 protein: CASSLAPRESPGETQYF
D gene: .; clone size: .; V gene: TRBV20-1; J gene: TRBJ1-2; CDR3 DNA: TGCAGTGCTAGAAAGGACTATGGCTACACCTTC; CDR3 protein: CSARKDYGYTF
D gene: TRBD1; clone size: few; V gene: TRBV27; J gene: TRBJ2-7; CDR3 DNA: TGTGCCAGCAGTTTATACAGGGGTTACGAGCAGTACTTC; CDR3 protein: CASSLYRGYEQYF
D gene: .; clone size: few; V gene: TRBV20-1; J gene: TRBJ1-5; CDR3 DNA: TGCAGTGCTAGGGGAGGTCAGCCCCAGCATTTT; CDR3 protein: CSARGGQPQHF
D gene: TRBD2; clone size: .; V gene: TRBV14; J gene: TRBJ2-7; CDR3 DNA: TGTGCCAGCAGCCATCTAGCGGGGAACTACGAGCAGTACTTC; CDR3 protein: CASSHLAGNYEQYF
D gene: .; clone size: few; V gene: TRBV6-5; J gene: TRBJ1-5; CDR3 DNA: TGTGCCAGCAGTGTCTGGGGGGCTCGGCAGCCCCAGCATTTT; CDR3 protein: CASSVWGARQPQHF
D gene: .; clone size: .; V gene: TRBV11-2; J gene: TRBJ1-4; CDR3 DNA: TGTGCCAGCAGCTTAGTGGGAGTCCCTAATGAAAAACTGTTTTTT; CDR3 protein: CASSLVGVPNEKLFF
D gene: TRBD2; clone size: .; V gene: TRBV7-8; J gene: TRBJ2-2; CDR3 DNA: TGTGCCAGCAGCTTAGCCGGGGCTAGCGGTCACACCGGGGAGCTGTTTTTT; CDR3 protein: CASSLAGASGHTGELFF
D gene: TRBD2; clone size: .; V gene: TRBV19; J gene: TRBJ2-3; CDR3 DNA: TGTGCCAGCCAGCGGGAGGGCACAGATACGCAGTATTTT; CDR3 protein: CASQREGTDTQYF
D gene: .; clone size: .; V gene: TRBV7-3; J gene: TRBJ2-2; CDR3 DNA: TGTGCCAGCAGGACGACGAACACCGGGGAGCTGTTTTTT; CDR3 protein: CASRTTNTGELFF
D gene: TRBD2; clone size: .; V gene: TRBV7-9; J gene: TRBJ2-3; CDR3 DNA: TGTGCCAGCAGCCCCTGGGGGACTAGCGGGTCCACAGATACGCAGTATTTT; CDR3 protein: CASSPWGTSGSTDTQYF
D gene: .; clone size: few; V gene: TRBV19; J gene: TRBJ2-3; CDR3 DNA: TGTGCCAGTAGAGATTGGAGCACAGATACGCAGTATTTT; CDR3 protein: CASRDWSTDTQYF
D gene: TRBD2; clone size: .; V gene: TRBV29-1; J gene: TRBJ2-7; CDR3 DNA: TGCAGCGTGAGCGGGAGGTTGGCCTACGAGCAGTACTTC; CDR3 protein: CSVSGRLAYEQYF
D gene: TRBD2; clone size: .; V gene: TRBV5-4; J gene: TRBJ2-1; CDR3 DNA: TGTGCCAGCAGCTTAGCGGGGGGAAATGAGCAGTTCTTC; CDR3 protein: CASSLAGGNEQFF
D gene: .; clone size: few; V gene: TRBV10-3; J gene: TRBJ1-1; CDR3 DNA: TGTGCCATCAGCATACAGGGAGGCGACACTGAAGCTTTCTTT; CDR3 protein: CAISIQGGDTEAFF